Included here is one T cell receptor beta chain sequence, with context. Germline assignment: CDR1 MGHRA and CDR2 YSYEKL. CDR3 length: 15 amino acids. The V gene end was trimmed by 4 bases and the J gene end by 3 bases; junction bases not matched to a gene: 5. This entry comes from a study of T-cell memory formation after mild COVID-19. On the study more broadly: Across donors, TCR clusters were largely donor specific.

TCRdb passed the 5' RACE reads through MiXCR, listing each CDR3 protein once. In the table there are a few hundred thousand distinct CDR3 sequences, 19% of which are singletons. Sequencing input: PBMCs or a T cell subset sorted from them (not recorded which). This TCR was sampled from a man aged 18-30 years who had mild COVID-19 (a few samples of this study predate the infection). Cell type and time point are not known. The rearrangement uses TRBV4-1 and TRBJ2-1; 8 bases are shared with TRBD1. The CDR3 DNA follows: TGCGCCAGCAGCCTGATGGGACAGGTCTACAATGAGCAGTTCTTC. Translation: CASSLMGQVYNEQFF.